Given below is one T cell receptor beta chain in context. No antigen is known for it. The record has no base qualities; no much larger clone is one base away. Participants in the prospective study were aged about 18 to 95 years, lived in over 20 United States geographic areas, and enrolled through a virtual design. In the prospective study, participants were assigned to cohorts based on the clinical history participants reported in a screening survey and a study questionnaire. Recovered participants in ImmuneRACE Cohort 3 were defined as having two consecutive negative NP/OP PCR tests, clearance from a healthcare professional, or resolution of symptoms. In the prospective study, mobile phlebotomists collected whole blood, serum and a nasopharyngeal or oropharyngeal swab from each participant. Additional blood draws and questionnaires over an approximately two-month period could optionally be provided by prospective study participants. Prospective study blood samples were shipped either frozen or at room temperature before DNA extraction.

The CDR3 numbers 16 residues from cysteine through phenylalanine. Left in the record is the CDR3 DNA by itself, 48 bases read in frame from the first base. The germline ends are 14 bases apart after V is trimmed by 2 bases and J by 3 bases. The germline V gene (reference sequence) sets CDR1 to SEHNR and CDR2 to FQNEAQ. The sample is drawn from a study of blood T cell repertoires in COVID-19 (TCRdb year 2020). Regarding the complete study: The collaborator samples originated in the United States, Italy and Spain and spanned the acute and convalescent phases of COVID-19. Where HLA class I and class II types were available, the types were taken from metadata supplied by the sample provider, not from assay-based typing. A freely available public database, intended as a resource for researchers studying the immune response to SARS-CoV-2, is where the repertoires were released. The dataset comprised deeply sampled blood TCRbeta repertoires from subjects exposed to, actively infected with, or recovered from COVID-19. The sample metadata nearly always contained a de-identified subject ID, COVID-19 status, age in years and sex. The samples were drawn from two sources: the first 160 participants of the ongoing ImmuneRACE study, and over 1,000 subjects contributed by 6 global collaborators. The material from the prospective study consisted of cDNA or gDNA derived from T cells, B-cell-depleted T cells, or PBMCs.

TCRbeta CDR3 regions were amplified from genomic DNA by means of the immunoSEQ Assay, a bias-controlled multiplex PCR. In the source study's methods: Within the assay, amplification of reference gene primers was used to estimate how many nucleated cells each sample contained. Sequence reads were collapsed and filtered to measure the absolute abundance of every unique TCRbeta CDR3 rearrangement. For each sample, productive Simpson clonality was calculated by taking the square root of Simpson's diversity index across productive rearrangements. TCRdb obtained this table from immuneACCESS and retained in-frame rearrangements with V and J assigned. These tables miss some clones; where compared with another copy, unresolved V genes account for less than half of the shortfall, and the remainder is unexplained. For V, J and clone size, that table is used; D and trimming come from the DNA. Present in this sample are approximately 170,000 clones, approximately 81% of which were seen just once. The ten largest clonotypes hold 8% of the sample.

Results and caveats for the whole study, not just this receptor: The amount of clinical and demographic metadata varied by source and participant and was provided uncurated.

Rearrangement joined TRBV7-9 to TRBJ1-3, with an unclear D gene assignment. This clonotype was obtained from a woman aged 45-60 years who had recovered from COVID-19. Sequencing used PBMCs or T cells enriched from blood (not recorded which). At the DNA level, the sequence is TGTGCCAGCAGCTTATCGGTGGGCTTGGATGGAAACACCATATATTTT. Its amino acids are CASSLSVGLDGNTIYF.